Below, one T cell receptor beta chain is given with its context. Antigen specificity is unknown. The V end was cut by 0 bases, the J end by 0 bases, with 6 bases between. The CDR3 runs 15 residues. Germline CDR1 reads SGHRS; CDR2 reads YFSETQ. This record belongs to a study of brain metastases from non-small cell lung cancer. This table comes from immunoSEQ multiplex PCR, and its TCRdb copy is limited to in-frame clones, with some not included. The table lists about 2,500 clones, about 85% of them singletons, with roughly a sixth in the top ten. Study outcomes and limitations: Compared with their matched primary tumors, around 60% of brain metastases showed expanded T-cell clones. Fewer infiltrating T cells were found in brain metastases than primaries.

The TCR originated in a donor at least 40 years old with non-small cell lung cancer. This chain uses TRBV5-1 with TRBJ2-2; D unresolved. The sequenced sample consisted of primary lung tumor tissue. This CDR3 is CASSLAPANTGELFF. For the CDR3, the DNA is TGCGCCAGCAGCTTGGCCCCAGCGAACACCGGGGAGCTGTTTTTT.